Presented here are 2 T cell receptor beta chains from one specimen sequenced in a study of Ad26.COV2.S vaccination and SARS-CoV-2 variants. Method: immunoSEQ multiplex PCR; TCRdb's copy keeps in-frame clones and lacks some. The sample lists nearly 400,000 clones; approximately 90% were seen once. Treatment indicated: roughly 19 received Ad26.COV2.S at low or high dose, single or two shots; roughly five received placebo; per-sample allocation not given. Sampling took place 63 days after the first vaccine or placebo injection. The sample was peripheral blood, taken in a trial of Ad26.COV2.S vaccine versus placebo. The receptors derive from a person between 18 and 60 years old who received the Ad26.COV2.S COVID-19 vaccine or a placebo.

V gene TRBV9 combines with J gene TRBJ2-3; 8 bases map to TRBD2. Germline-derived CDR1 and CDR2 are SGDLS and YYNGEE. This CDR3 region has 16 residues. Trimming cost V 4 bases and J 3 bases; bases outside gene matches: 10. CDR3 bases: TGTGCCAGCAGCTCCCGTGGGACTAGTTTAACAGATACGCAGTATTTT. Amino acid sequence: CASSSRGTSLTDTQYF.

The V call is TRBV3-1 (or the pseudogene TRBV3-2), the J call TRBJ2-3; D is perhaps TRBD1 or TRBD2 (5 bases each). The ends were cut back, 3 bases at V and 1 base at J, with 14 bases in the middle. The CDR3 sequence is 16 residues long. Germline lookup yields CDR1 LGHDT and CDR2 YNNKEL (reference sequence). CDR3 sequence reads: CASSHEGLLGTDTQYF. CDR3 coding DNA: TGTGCCAGCAGCCACGAGGGGCTGTTGGGCACAGATACGCAGTATTTT.